The clone carrying this T cell receptor (beta chain) came up a few times. Its antigen is unidentified. This entry is derived from a study of beta chain features in type 1 diabetes. Study-wide results and caveats: A PCR bias possibly favoring shorter templates would apply equally to patients and controls.

All of the isolated RNA was reverse transcribed, so expressed TCRB transcripts were sequenced. Generated by immunoSEQ multiplex PCR, the TCRdb table keeps only in-frame clones and is missing some. The table has hundreds of thousands of clones, about 11% seen once. CDR3 length equals 16 residues. Germline CDR1 is LNHDA and CDR2 is SQIVND (reference sequence). V was clipped by 5 bases and J by 7 bases; unmatched bases: 13. A single heparinised blood sample, averaging approximately 116 mL, was obtained per donor. The chain is built from TRBV19 and TRBJ2-4, with 8 bases identical to TRBD2. The sequence came from a woman aged 25-40 years in good health. Sequenced: naive CD4+ T cells from blood. CDR3 DNA: TGTGCCAGTAGTCCCCTTCGGGGCCTAGCGGGTAACATTCAGTACTTC. This sequence encodes CASSPLRGLAGNIQYF.